This T cell receptor beta chain was identified during a study of cytomegalovirus exposure and HLA in healthy donors (TCRdb year 2017). About the study as a whole: According to an earlier analysis of around 600 of the donors, 150 million to 200 million T cells yielded roughly 110 million unique TCR beta sequences and about 300 Gb of sequence data. About 320 gigabases of sequencing data and tens of millions of unique TCR sequences were included in an early release covering several hundred HLA-typed donors. Among the roughly 410 genotyped donors, approximately 77% belonged to the genetic ancestry cluster associated with self-reported Caucasian donors. The study was designed to test whether signatures of past pathogen exposure could be identified by cataloging public T cell receptors. The study profiled the T cell repertoires of 666 subjects by immunosequencing and related them to cytomegalovirus serostatus. Besides the first cohort of more than 650 subjects, a separate validation cohort made up of over 95 different subjects was used. To predict cytomegalovirus infection status, the study combined high-throughput TCR immunosequencing, statistical association of individual TCRs with disease status, and machine learning. A later analysis re-analyzed previously published TCR beta repertoires from approximately 700 donors and added high-resolution HLA genotyping to study TCR occurrence patterns. Rather than drawing on any new phenotypic data, the later analysis identified candidate immune exposures from TCR beta sequences and the way those sequences occurred across donors. An earlier analysis of some 600 of the donors applied high-throughput TCR beta sequencing to assess whether each TCR beta V gene segment acted as functional or pseudogenic. Alongside the repertoire data, information on donor age, sex, ethnicity and CMV serostatus was compiled. A later genetic analysis took genome-wide SNP genotypes for about three fifths of the roughly 670 donors and used that subset as a discovery cohort. All discovery cohort repertoires had been generated on a single sequencing platform. HLA typing included class I and class II loci at four-digit resolution. Typing coverage differed by locus: A, B, C, DRB1 and DQB1 were typed in roughly 629-630 donors, DQA1 in about 500, DPA1 in 606, and DPB1 in around 490. A handful of DR-DQ haplotypes were handled as single units for association and clustering because linkage in the cohort was strong. Among 398 genotyped donors of the cohort, an average of approximately 240,000 unique TCR beta nucleotide sequences were sequenced per donor, roughly 20% of them non-productive.

The cohort consisted of 600 to 700 healthy bone marrow donors. At the time of sampling, all cohort members were nominally healthy, though unrecorded immune exposures were likely present. The donor tested CMV seronegative, placing the donor among the approximately 360 seronegative members of the cohort. A peripheral blood sample was collected from each donor, and TCR beta sequencing was performed on peripheral blood mononuclear cells. Genomic DNA was extracted from the blood cell samples with the Qiagen DNeasy Blood Extraction Kit. Library method: the immunoSEQ multiplex PCR assay. For the multiplex PCR, a mixture combining 60 forward primers for TCR Vbeta segments and 13 reverse primers for TCR Jbeta segments was used. Amplification of the CDR3 region of rearranged TCR beta genes was performed with a multiplex PCR assay on genomic DNA. The Illumina HiSeq System was used to sequence the amplified TCR beta libraries as 87-base-pair reads. The authors processed their data as follows. Across the 500 to 850 repertoires, a later analysis counted roughly 84 million unique TCR beta chains, 8.5 million to 12 million of which were shared by at least two donors. A nearest-neighbor algorithm error-corrected the raw reads and collapsed the reads into unique sequences, merging closely related sequences to remove PCR and sequencing errors. Alignment of CDR3 sequences to IMGT reference sequences was used to assign V, D and J gene segments. For a sequence to be retained, a match of at least six nucleotides to both a V gene segment and a J gene segment was required. A rearrangement was called productive if the CDR3 had no stop codons and remained in frame with V and J, and every other rearrangement was called non-productive. CDR3 was defined according to IMGT convention as the region running from the second conserved V-encoded cysteine to the conserved J-encoded phenylalanine. In an earlier analysis of around 640 of the donors, sequences lacking an unambiguous match to a single V gene segment were excluded. An earlier analysis of just under 600 of the donors called V segments functional above 56.7% productive rearrangements and segregating when the between-donor standard deviation exceeded 5%. A statistical classification framework was built to diagnose cytomegalovirus status from the catalog of TCR beta chain sequences. In a later analysis, TCR nucleotide sequences were compared against IMGT/GENE-DB human TR gene sequences so that V and J genes could be assigned. Using the TCRdist pipeline, a later analysis assigned CDR3 sequences along with most-parsimonious VDJ recombination scenarios. A later analysis defined each TCR beta chain by its CDR3 amino acid sequence plus V-gene family, and excluded reads lacking a unique V-gene family. As a way to deal with suspected cross-contamination and a sequencing artifact, a later analysis dropped 450 to 700 nucleotide sequences that were highly shared and had low generation probability. A later analysis calculated a clonal expansion index for each public chain from normalized within-repertoire ranks of inferred template counts. Generation probabilities in a later analysis came from a VDJ recombination model fitted to out-of-frame rearrangements, and those results were checked against IGoR. A later analysis scored TCR-TCR, TCR-HLA and TCR-CMV co-occurrence with hypergeometric tests, applying a repertoire-size bias correction to TCR pairs. A later analysis estimated false discovery rates by permuting HLA or CMV assignments 20 times. In a later analysis, co-occurring TCRs were grouped using DBSCAN, with TCRdist sequence similarity added in when clustering inside HLA-allele-positive subsets. Repertoires with fewer than 30,000 or more than 120,000 public chains were left out of co-occurrence clustering, as were about 5 repertoires with anomalous nucleotide sharing. TCRdb provides this immuneACCESS table in a form limited to in-frame rearrangements. Some clones are lacking; in checked studies, under half of them reflect an unresolved V gene, and why the rest are absent is not known. Clone size and V and J calls were adopted from that table, with D and trimming inferred from the DNA. The sample includes 150,000 to 200,000 clones, with 79% observed a single time. The ten largest clones represent less than 2.5% of the sample.

General study outcomes and caveats: The study listed 164 TCR beta chains as associated with cytomegalovirus. Because counts were too low, about 15 rarely observed V segments, including chromosome 9 orphons, were left out of the earlier analysis of over 550 of the donors. Compared with the approximately 670-donor mean, donors in an Asian-associated ancestry cluster had fewer N-insertions in productive TCRs, according to a later genetic analysis. An association between a missense DCLRE1C variant and V-gene and J-gene trimming of TCR beta chains was found in a later genetic analysis and replicated in an independent cohort. In a later analysis, most CMV-associated TCR beta chains were found to appear HLA-restricted, with HLA associations seemingly driven largely by CMV exposure. A further reported finding was that TCR beta sequences accurately predicted the HLA-A and HLA-B alleles for most subjects in the first cohort. The authors suggested that the approach could potentially be extended to other disease states and immunological phenotypes. Linkage disequilibrium might explain the correlated functional status among segregating V segments, but an unknown experimental factor could not be excluded. The presence/absence analyses assumed that sequencing depth was roughly uniform across donors, and that assumption may not be true. In an earlier analysis of some 550 of the donors, most TCR beta V segments were observed in productive rearrangements about 87% or about 30% of the time, broadly matching IMGT annotations. While some public TCRs were present in many individuals, most TCR sequences turned up only very rarely across donors. At a false discovery rate of 0.05, a later analysis linked under 20,000 TCR beta sequences to specific HLA alleles. In both the original and validation cohorts, the classifier was reported to diagnose cytomegalovirus status with high specificity and sensitivity. HLA typing was unavailable for some donors at each locus, so association tests used only the typed subset. A cluster of highly shared sequence variants was judged likely to be a technical artifact of the sequencing pipeline. Several of the top co-occurrence clusters appeared to be linked to parvovirus B19, influenza, CMV and Epstein-Barr virus, according to a later analysis. Three of the identified cytomegalovirus-associated TCR beta chains were confirmed in vitro to be specific for cytomegalovirus antigens. The only immune exposure information available for the cohort was CMV serostatus. Some IMGT-functional V segments, including TRBV6-2 and TRBV6-3, could not be told apart with the 87-base-pair reads, so those segments were excluded. Assigning TCR associations to individual alleles was difficult when HLA alleles, especially DR and DQ, strongly co-occurred. According to a later analysis, TCR association rates differed among HLA loci, with DRB1 alleles showing the most associated TCRs and HLA-C alleles showing the fewest. The cohort was sequenced for TCR beta chains only, and without alpha or paired-chain data the features that could be detected were limited. A later analysis found that HLA-associated TCR beta chains were more clonally expanded and had lower generation probabilities than equally common non-associated chains.

As to this clone: This receptor's antigen is unknown. Qualities for individual bases were not recorded, and no much larger clone is one base off.

CDR1 and CDR2 were assigned from the germline V gene (reference sequence) as SEHNR and FQNEAQ. V and J are trimmed by 4 bases and 1 base, and the gene matches miss 1 base of the junction. From the cysteine up to the phenylalanine, the CDR3 has a length of 14 residues. Solely the CDR3 DNA is kept, with 42 bases framed from the first base. This receptor was obtained from a woman between 50 and 59 years old in good health and CMV-seronegative. Specimen: PBMCs. The sequence is built from TRBV7-9 and TRBJ2-3; 8 nucleotides in the junction match TRBD1. The DNA sequence is as follows: TGTGCCAGCAGCTGGGGACAGGGCACAGATACGCAGTATTTT. Its coded protein is CASSWGQGTDTQYF.